These 31 T cell receptor beta chains came from one sample sequenced in a study of shared clonotypes between healthy human individuals. The data were produced by immunoSEQ multiplex PCR, yet TCRdb's version contains in-frame clones alone and is incomplete. The table records some 1 million clones, about three quarters of them present only once. The sequenced sample was memory CD4+ T cells sorted from blood. Subset of the sample: CD45RA-negative fraction. All receptors come from a man younger than 35 in good health.

The chain has TRBV7-2 and TRBJ1-2, with D hard to call. From germline, CDR1 is SGHTA and CDR2 FQGNSA. V lost 1 base and J 1 base, leaving 7 bases between the germline ends. There are 14 residues in the CDR3. This CDR3 reads CASSLEGNNYGYTF. CDR3 bases: TGTGCCAGCAGCTTAGAAGGGAATAACTATGGCTACACCTTC.

The chain combines TRBV9 with TRBJ2-7; 10 nucleotides line up with TRBD1. The V gene end was trimmed by 3 bases and the J gene end by 0 bases; junction bases not matched to a gene: 6. The CDR3 sequence is 16 residues long. Germline CDR1 and CDR2: SGDLS and YYNGEE. Here the CDR3 reads CASSEGTGATSYEQYF. As DNA, the CDR3 is TGTGCCAGCAGCGAGGGGACAGGGGCCACCTCCTACGAGCAGTACTTC.

This clone showed up just a few times. Within the sample, other DNA sequences also encode this same CDR3. The rearrangement links TRBV5-1 to TRBJ1-6, with a tentative D call TRBD1 (5 bases). CDR1 and CDR2 from the germline V gene are SGHRS and YFSETQ. The CDR3 runs 15 residues. Trimming shortened V by 0 bases and J by 6 bases, and 10 bases separated the two germline ends. The CDR3 loop is CASSLGGRSNSPLHF. The CDR3 DNA follows: TGCGCCAGCAGCTTGGGGGGCAGGAGTAATTCACCCCTCCACTTT. The complete variable domain, with remaining parts taken from reference TRBV5-1 and TRBJ1-6, reads KAGVTQTPRYLIKTRGQQVTLSCSPISGHRSVSWYQQTPGQGLQFLFEYFSETQRNKGNFPGRFSGRQFSNSRSEMNVSTLELGDSALYLCASSLGGRSNSPLHFGNGTRLTVT.

V is TRBV19 and J is TRBJ2-3; 11 nucleotides line up with TRBD2. Germline assignment: CDR1 LNHDA and CDR2 SQIVND (reference sequence). The trim removed 6 bases at V and 5 bases at J, leaving 7 bases unmatched. The CDR3 totals 15 residues. Written as DNA, the CDR3 is TGTGCCAGTAGGAATAGCGGGGGGGCCCGAGATACGCAGTATTTT. The encoded protein is CASRNSGGARDTQYF.

The J gene is TRBJ2-6, the V gene TRBV18; perhaps D is TRBD1 or TRBD2 (5 bases each). This CDR3 is built from 17 residues. V was trimmed by 6 bases and J by 0 bases, leaving 15 bases between them. Per germline, CDR1 KGHSH and CDR2 LQKENI. The CDR3 is CASSGPGTDSGANVLTF. CDR3 in DNA: TGTGCCAGCTCGGGTCCCGGGACCGACTCTGGGGCCAACGTCCTGACTTTC. The whole variable domain, remainder taken from reference TRBV18 and TRBJ2-6, is NAGVMQNPRHLVRRRGQEARLRCSPMKGHSHVYWYRQLPEEGLKFMVYLQKENIIDESGMPKERFSAEFPKEGPSILRIQQVVRGDSAAYFCASSGPGTDSGANVLTFGAGSRLTVL.

This clone was observed once. The gene calls are TRBV11-2 and TRBJ1-4, with a tentative D call TRBD1 (5 bases). The V and J ends lost 2 bases and 10 bases respectively, with 11 bases between them. Germline CDR1 is SGHAT and CDR2 is FQNNGV. This CDR3 is built from 13 residues. The CDR3 spells CASSLPGGGKLFF. CDR3 sequence (DNA): TGTGCCAGCAGCTTACCCGGGGGGGGAAAACTGTTTTTT. The whole variable domain, filled in from reference TRBV11-2 and TRBJ1-4, reads EAGVAQSPRYKIIEKRQSVAFWCNPISGHATLYWYQQILGQGPKLLIQFQNNGVVDDSQLPKDRFSAERLKGVDSTLKIQPAKLEDSAVYLCASSLPGGGKLFFGSGTQLSVL.

To note about this clone: The same CDR3 arises from other DNA sequences in this sample as well. V usage is TRBV5-1 and J usage is TRBJ2-1; no clear D. CDR1 is SGHRS and CDR2 is YFSETQ in the germline V gene. The ends were cut back, 0 bases at V and 0 bases at J, with 7 bases in the middle. The CDR3 totals 15 residues. The CDR3 here is CASSLAMSSYNEQFF. CDR3 sequence (DNA): TGCGCCAGCAGCTTGGCCATGAGCTCCTACAATGAGCAGTTCTTC.

This sequence joins TRBV6-1 and TRBJ2-6; 10 bases are a match to TRBD1. Germline CDR1 reads MNHNS; CDR2 reads SASEGT. This CDR3 is 19 amino acids long. V gave up 4 bases and J gave up 0 bases; unmatched junction bases: 9. The CDR3 sequence is CASSGPAGTGVSGANVLTF. The CDR3 region has the DNA TGTGCCAGCAGTGGCCCCGCCGGGACAGGGGTCTCTGGGGCCAACGTCCTGACTTTC.

The V call is TRBV25-1, the J call TRBJ2-5; TRBD1 matches 9 bases. With the DNA end fitting TRBJ2-7 better, the J assignment may be wrong. The CDR3 is 15 amino acids. Germline V gives CDR1 MGHDK, CDR2 SYGVNS. The chain's CDR3 is CASSDSDRGTYEQYF. Written as DNA, the CDR3 is TGTGCCAGCAGTGATTCGGACAGGGGAACCTACGAGCAGTACTTC.

This chain uses TRBV15 with TRBJ2-7; D remains unclear. Germline V gene lookup returns CDR1 LNHNV and CDR2 YYDKDF (reference sequence). The CDR3 totals 15 residues. Trimming pared 4 bases from V and 1 base from J, leaving 14 bases between. The CDR3 DNA reads TGTGCCACCAGCATTAATCCCGACCCTTCCTACGAGCAGTACTTC. This gives the protein CATSINPDPSYEQYF. Filled out from reference TRBV15 and TRBJ2-7, the complete variable domain reads DAMVIQNPRYQVTQFGKPVTLSCSQTLNHNVMYWYQQKSSQAPKLLFHYYDKDFNNEADTPDNFQSRRPNTSFCFLDIRSPGLGDTAMYLCATSINPDPSYEQYFGPGTRLTVT.

The chain carries TRBV11-1 and TRBJ1-1, with D hard to call. There are 11 residues in the CDR3. The V gene lost 5 bases and the J gene lost 5 bases, with 6 bases spanning the gap. Germline V gene sequence: CDR1 SGHAT, CDR2 FQDESV (reference sequence). CDR3 DNA: TGTGCCAGCAGCCGGGGAACTGAAGCTTTCTTT. This sequence encodes CASSRGTEAFF.

This clone has just one count. The chain carries TRBV27 and TRBJ2-1; D not certain. Germline V gene sequence: CDR1 MNHEY, CDR2 SMNVEV (reference sequence). Trimming took off 7 bases at V and 8 bases at J, with 21 bases between the two ends. This CDR3 contains 15 residues. The CDR3 nucleotides are TGTGCCAGCACGCGAGGTACAACACCGAGCGATGAGCAGTTCTTC. It codes for CASTRGTTPSDEQFF.

On this clone: Germline and junction disagree at one end, which may indicate a read error. The genes are TRBV19 and TRBJ2-4; D ambiguous. The CDR3 loop spans 15 amino acids. Germline values: CDR1 LNHDA, CDR2 SQIVND (reference sequence). This CDR3 reads CASSVDLLAKNIQYF. The DNA for the CDR3 is TGTGCCAGTAGTGTAGACCTGTTAGCCAAAAACATTCAGTACTTC.

The V call is TRBV5-8, the J call TRBJ2-5, with TRBD1 matching 8 bases. The germline CDR1 and CDR2 sequences are SGHTS and YDEGEE. The V gene end was trimmed by 0 bases and the J gene end by 5 bases; junction bases not matched to a gene: 15. CDR3 length: 18 amino acids. The chain's CDR3 is CASSLGYKTGVSGETQYF. CDR3 DNA: TGTGCCAGCAGCTTGGGATACAAGACAGGGGTATCGGGCGAGACCCAGTACTTC. Full variable domain (remainder filled in from reference TRBV5-8 and TRBJ2-5): EAGVTQSPTHLIKTRGQQATLRCSPISGHTSVYWYQQALGLGLQFLLWYDEGEERNRGNFPPRFSGRQFPNYSSELNVNALELEDSALYLCASSLGYKTGVSGETQYFGPGTRLLVL.

The V and J genes are TRBV5-4 and TRBJ2-2; a possible D gene is TRBD1 (6 bases). Between the trimmed V and J ends, which lost 5 bases and 4 bases, there was a span of 15 bases. This CDR3 comprises 15 residues. CDR1 SGHNT and CDR2 YYREEE come from the germline V gene (reference sequence). The CDR3 spells CASSLAGTPTGELFF. Written as DNA, the CDR3 is TGTGCCAGCAGTTTAGCCGGGACACCCACCGGGGAGCTGTTTTTT.

The genes are TRBV20-1 and TRBJ2-3; the D is unclear. The germline CDR1 and CDR2 sequences are DFQATT and SNEGSKA (reference sequence). This CDR3 spans 11 amino acids. V was shortened by 1 base and J by 5 bases, with 4 bases between the two germline ends. This chain's CDR3 is CSARVKDTQYF. For the CDR3, the DNA is TGCAGTGCTAGAGTTAAAGATACGCAGTATTTT.

In this sample, this clone turned up once. The chain has TRBV18 and TRBJ1-1; no reliable D call. The CDR3 is made up of 12 amino acids. Per germline, CDR1 KGHSH and CDR2 LQKENI. Trimming took 1 base from V and 6 from J, leaving 6 bases between them. This chain's CDR3 is CASSPRRAEAFF. The CDR3 DNA sequence: TGTGCCAGCTCACCACGACGGGCTGAAGCTTTCTTT.

The gene calls are TRBV5-1 and TRBJ1-1; no reliable D call. V was trimmed by 3 bases and J by 8 bases, leaving 17 bases between them. There are 14 residues in the CDR3. The germline V gene has CDR1 SGHRS and CDR2 YFSETQ. CDR3 coding DNA: TGCGCCAGCAGCTCCGAAGCGAACCGGGTCGAAGCTTTCTTT. This encodes CASSSEANRVEAFF.

This clone was found once. This chain links TRBV27 with TRBJ1-2, with D possibly being TRBD1 (5 bases). There are 15 residues in the CDR3. The V end lost 5 bases, the J end lost 7 bases, and 20 bases lay between the germline ends. The germline gives CDR1 MNHEY, CDR2 SMNVEV (reference sequence). CDR3 amino acids: CASSLMNEGMGGYTF. In DNA, the CDR3 is TGTGCCAGCAGTCTCATGAACGAGGGGATGGGTGGCTACACCTTC.

The chain employs TRBV4-1 and TRBJ1-3, with a possible D match to TRBD1 (5 bases). Germline V gives CDR1 MGHRA, CDR2 YSYEKL. The V gene lost 2 bases and the J gene lost 0 bases, with 14 bases spanning the gap. The CDR3 covers 17 residues. CDR3 sequence reads: CASSQRRDLGSGNTIYF. The CDR3 region has the DNA TGCGCCAGCAGCCAACGCAGGGACCTTGGCTCTGGAAACACCATATATTTT.

This clone was seen once. The rearrangement links TRBV5-4 to TRBJ1-2, with D unresolved. The germline CDR1 and CDR2 sequences are SGHNT and YYREEE (reference sequence). This CDR3 comprises 14 residues. V lost 4 bases, J lost 7 bases, and 17 bases lay in between. The CDR3 region has the DNA TGTGCCAGCAGCCAAGGACGGCTGGTCGGTGGCTACACCTTC. Protein: CASSQGRLVGGYTF.

The chain couples TRBV5-1 to TRBJ2-1, with 10 bases fitting TRBD2. V trimming: 2 bases; J trimming: 4 bases; junction bases outside the gene matches: 6. Germline assignment: CDR1 SGHRS and CDR2 YFSETQ. The CDR3 is 16 amino acids. Here the CDR3 reads CASSFGLAGVYNEQFF. Here the CDR3 DNA reads TGCGCCAGCAGCTTCGGCCTAGCGGGGGTATACAATGAGCAGTTCTTC.

The sample holds one count of this clone. The chain carries TRBV11-2 and TRBJ1-2; no reliable D call. Germline CDR1 is SGHAT and CDR2 is FQNNGV. CDR3 length: 15 residues. The V gene lost 1 base and the J gene lost 0 bases, with 9 bases spanning the gap. The chain's CDR3 is CASSLGSVANYGYTF. The CDR3, as DNA: TGTGCCAGCAGCTTAGGCAGTGTAGCTAACTATGGCTACACCTTC.

The rearrangement links TRBV27 to TRBJ1-2; D might be TRBD1 (5 bases). V shed 2 bases and J shed 9 bases, with 13 bases lying between them. CDR1 is MNHEY, CDR2 SMNVEV, per germline (reference sequence). CDR3 size: 13 residues. CDR3 nucleotides: TGTGCCAGCAGTTTACGTCTGGGGCGAAGCTACACCTTC. Translating gives CASSLRLGRSYTF.

This clone was recorded a few times. This chain uses TRBV5-1 with TRBJ2-7, with 7 bases aligning to TRBD2. Germline V CDR1 and CDR2: SGHRS, YFSETQ. Trimming at V came to 1 base and at J to 2 bases, leaving 3 bases not matched to a gene. This CDR3 is built from 14 residues. CDR3 protein: CASSLSSGPYEQYF. The CDR3 DNA reads TGCGCCAGCAGCTTGAGTAGCGGGCCCTACGAGCAGTACTTC.

The chain uses TRBV5-1 and TRBJ2-3, with D hard to call. Deletions cut 3 bases from V and 0 bases from J, with 11 bases between. Germline V lookup: CDR1 SGHRS, CDR2 YFSETQ. This CDR3 has 15 amino acids. This CDR3 reads CASSSDGRSTDTQYF. For the CDR3, the DNA is TGCGCCAGCAGCTCCGACGGGCGGAGCACAGATACGCAGTATTTT.

CDR3 in amino acids: CASSEAEGSPLAGELFF. Written as DNA, the CDR3 is TGTGCCAGCAGTGAAGCGGAGGGCTCGCCCTTAGCCGGGGAGCTGTTTTTT. The genes are TRBV2 and TRBJ2-2; tentative D call: TRBD2 (6 bases). Germline CDR1 is SNHLY and CDR2 is FYNNEI. V gave up 0 bases and J gave up 6 bases, with 17 bases separating them. The CDR3 loop spans 17 amino acids.

The chain links TRBV4-3 to TRBJ1-6; 7 bases match TRBD1. Germline V gene sequence: CDR1 LGHNA, CDR2 YSLEER. Unmatched junction bases numbered 4, after V lost 1 base and J lost 7 bases. The CDR3 extends over 15 amino acids. The CDR3 sequence is CASSQGQGLNSPLHF. For the CDR3, the DNA is TGCGCCAGCAGCCAAGGACAGGGCTTGAATTCACCCCTCCACTTT.

The chain uses TRBV6-1 and TRBJ2-1, with D hard to call. Germline CDR1 is MNHNS and CDR2 is SASEGT. The CDR3 is made up of 12 amino acids. The ends were cut back, 2 bases at V and 6 bases at J, with 5 bases in the middle. The CDR3 reads CASSEYRNEQFF. The CDR3 bases are TGTGCCAGCAGTGAATATCGCAATGAGCAGTTCTTC.

The rearrangement joins TRBV5-1 to TRBJ2-7; the match to TRBD1 covers 10 bases. This CDR3 contains 18 residues. Trimming at V came to 4 bases and at J to 3 bases, leaving 16 bases not matched to a gene. CDR1 and CDR2 (germline): SGHRS, YFSETQ. Written as DNA, the CDR3 is TGCGCCAGCAGCCTGACGTTCCAATTCGGACAGGGGGGCTACGAGCAGTACTTC. This encodes CASSLTFQFGQGGYEQYF.

The chain couples TRBV28 to TRBJ2-1; no clear D gene. The CDR3 runs to 15 residues. CDR1 and CDR2 from the germline V gene are MDHEN and SYDVKM. The germline V and J ends were trimmed by 2 bases and 3 bases, with 11 bases remaining between them. The CDR3 bases are TGTGCCAGCAGTTTAGGAGTAAGTCGCTACAATGAGCAGTTCTTC. It yields the protein CASSLGVSRYNEQFF.